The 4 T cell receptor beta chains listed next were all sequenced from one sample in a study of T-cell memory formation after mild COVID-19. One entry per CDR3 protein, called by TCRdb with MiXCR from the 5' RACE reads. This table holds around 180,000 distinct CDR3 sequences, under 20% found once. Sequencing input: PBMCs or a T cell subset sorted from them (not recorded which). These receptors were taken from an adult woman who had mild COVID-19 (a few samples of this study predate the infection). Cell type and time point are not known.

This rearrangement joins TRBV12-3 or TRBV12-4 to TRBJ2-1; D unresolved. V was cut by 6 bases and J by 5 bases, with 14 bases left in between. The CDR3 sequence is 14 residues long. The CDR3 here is CASSPVRRNNEQFF. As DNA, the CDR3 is TGTGCCAGCAGCCCCGTCCGTCGAAACAATGAGCAGTTCTTC.

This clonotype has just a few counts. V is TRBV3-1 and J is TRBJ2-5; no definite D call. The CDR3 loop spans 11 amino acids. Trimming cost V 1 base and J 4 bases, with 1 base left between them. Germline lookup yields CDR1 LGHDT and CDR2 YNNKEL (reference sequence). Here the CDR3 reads CASSQAETQYF. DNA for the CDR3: TGTGCCAGCAGCCAAGCAGAGACCCAGTACTTC.

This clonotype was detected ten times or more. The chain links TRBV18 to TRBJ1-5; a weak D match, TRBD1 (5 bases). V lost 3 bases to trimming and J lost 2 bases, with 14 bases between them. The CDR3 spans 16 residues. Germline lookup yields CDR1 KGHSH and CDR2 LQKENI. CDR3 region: CASSPQGSLGNQPQHF. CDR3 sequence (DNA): TGTGCCAGCTCACCCCAGGGTTCCCTGGGCAATCAGCCCCAGCATTTT.

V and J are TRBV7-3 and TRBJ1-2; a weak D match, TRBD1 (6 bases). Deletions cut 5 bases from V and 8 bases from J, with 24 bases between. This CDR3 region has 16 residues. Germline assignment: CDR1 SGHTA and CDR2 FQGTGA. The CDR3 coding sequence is TGTGCCAGCAGCATAGAAGGGGGACGGGCCAGTGAAGGCTACACCTTC. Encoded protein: CASSIEGGRASEGYTF.